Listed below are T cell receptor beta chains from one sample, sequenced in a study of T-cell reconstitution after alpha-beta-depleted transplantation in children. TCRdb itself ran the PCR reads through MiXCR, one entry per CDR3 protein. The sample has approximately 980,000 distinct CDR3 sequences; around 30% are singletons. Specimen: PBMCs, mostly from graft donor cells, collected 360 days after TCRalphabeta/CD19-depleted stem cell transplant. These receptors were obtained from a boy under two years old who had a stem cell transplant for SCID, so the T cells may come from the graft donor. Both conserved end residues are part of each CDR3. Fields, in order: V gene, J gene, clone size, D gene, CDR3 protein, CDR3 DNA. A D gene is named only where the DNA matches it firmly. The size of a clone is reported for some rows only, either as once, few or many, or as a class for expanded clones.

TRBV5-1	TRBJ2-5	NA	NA	CASYSGRLQETQYF	TGCGCCAGCTATTCTGGACGCCTCCAAGAGACCCAGTACTTC
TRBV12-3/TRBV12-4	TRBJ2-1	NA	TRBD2	CASSRGLAGGPNEQFF	TGTGCCAGCAGTCGAGGACTAGCGGGGGGGCCTAATGAGCAGTTCTTC
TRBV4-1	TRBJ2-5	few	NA	CASSQGGTPQYF	TGCGCCAGCAGCCAAGGGGGGACGCCCCAGTACTTC
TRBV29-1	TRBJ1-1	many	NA	CSGTYSTEAFF	TGCAGCGGGACTTACTCCACTGAAGCTTTCTTT
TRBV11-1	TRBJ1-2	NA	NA	CASSLEATHYPYGYTF	TGTGCCAGCAGCTTGGAAGCCACCCATTATCCCTATGGCTACACCTTC
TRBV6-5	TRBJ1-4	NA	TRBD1	CASSYGDRTNEKLFF	TGTGCCAGCAGTTACGGGGACAGAACTAATGAAAAACTGTTTTTT
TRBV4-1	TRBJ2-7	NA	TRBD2	CASSQVGLAAMAPYEQYF	TGCGCCAGCAGCCAAGTGGGACTAGCGGCTATGGCTCCTTACGAGCAGTACTTC
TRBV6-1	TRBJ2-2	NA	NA	CASRQVRGGTGELFF	TGTGCCAGCCGCCAGGTTAGGGGAGGTACCGGGGAGCTGTTTTTT
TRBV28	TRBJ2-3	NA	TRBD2	CASTQPGVSGADTDTQYF	TGTGCCAGCACCCAGCCAGGGGTTAGCGGGGCCGACACAGATACGCAGTATTTT
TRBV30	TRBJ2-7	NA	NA	CAWSAPAATRTYEQYF	TGTGCCTGGAGTGCCCCCGCAGCCACGCGTACCTACGAGCAGTACTTC
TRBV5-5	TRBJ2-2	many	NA	CASSALAPNTGELFF	TGTGCCAGCAGCGCCTTGGCCCCGAACACCGGGGAGCTGTTTTTT
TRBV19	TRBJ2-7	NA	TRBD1	CASSSTPGTARGQYF	TGTGCCAGTAGTTCCACCCCCGGGACAGCCCGGGGGCAGTACTTC
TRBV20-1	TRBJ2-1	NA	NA	CSARDSRGAYNEQFF	TGCAGTGCTAGAGATTCCCGGGGGGCTTACAATGAGCAGTTCTTC
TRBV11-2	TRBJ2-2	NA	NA	CASSLNGLNTGELFF	TGTGCCAGCAGCTTAAACGGACTGAACACCGGGGAGCTGTTTTTT
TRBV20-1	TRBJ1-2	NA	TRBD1	CSASPSTGPTSYGYTF	TGCAGTGCTAGCCCCTCGACAGGGCCCACCTCATATGGCTACACCTTC
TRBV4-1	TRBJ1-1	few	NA	CASSQGAGGTTEAFF	TGCGCCAGCAGCCAAGGGGCCGGGGGGACCACTGAAGCTTTCTTT
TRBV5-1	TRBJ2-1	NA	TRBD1	CASTLRGLQGNEQFF	TGCGCCAGCACCTTGAGGGGGCTTCAGGGCAATGAGCAGTTCTTC
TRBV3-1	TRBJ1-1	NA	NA	CASSQWGYEAFF	TGTGCCAGCAGCCAATGGGGGTATGAAGCTTTCTTT
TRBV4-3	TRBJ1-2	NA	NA	CASSQEGAKNYGYTF	TGCGCCAGCAGCCAAGAGGGGGCTAAAAACTATGGCTACACCTTC
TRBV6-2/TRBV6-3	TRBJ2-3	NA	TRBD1	CASRATGGSTDTQYF	TGTGCCAGCAGAGCCACAGGGGGCAGTACAGATACGCAGTATTTT
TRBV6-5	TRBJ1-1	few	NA	CASSYGGWGMNTEAFF	TGTGCCAGCAGTTACGGTGGGTGGGGGATGAACACTGAAGCTTTCTTT
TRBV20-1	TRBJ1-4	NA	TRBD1	CSARSGQGEKLFF	TGCAGTGCTAGATCGGGACAGGGTGAAAAACTGTTTTTT
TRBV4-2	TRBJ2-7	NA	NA	CASSQGHSPLEQYF	TGTGCCAGCAGCCAAGGGCACAGTCCCCTCGAGCAGTACTTC
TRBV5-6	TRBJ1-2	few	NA	CASSLSEILLYGYTF	TGTGCCAGCAGCTTGAGCGAGATCCTTCTTTATGGCTACACCTTC
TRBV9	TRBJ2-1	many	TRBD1	CASSVGDRTLEQFF	TGTGCCAGCAGCGTAGGGGACAGGACCCTGGAACAGTTCTTC
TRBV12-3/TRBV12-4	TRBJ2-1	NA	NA	CASSFVYNEQFF	TGTGCCAGCAGTTTCGTCTACAATGAGCAGTTCTTC